There are a few counts of the clone carrying this T cell receptor (beta chain). Between the trimmed V and J ends, which lost 5 bases and 3 bases, there was a span of 8 bases. This CDR3 spans 13 amino acids. Germline CDR1 reads MNHGY; CDR2 reads SAAAGT. Sequencing used immunoSEQ multiplex PCR; TCRdb keeps in-frame clones, though not all of them. Counted here are about 2,500 clones, more than 13% occurring once; the ten biggest clones make up approximately 20%. Regarding treatment: randomized to nivolumab then ipilimumab (arm A) or the reverse (arm B). The data were taken from a study of sequential checkpoint blockade in melanoma.

This material consisted of tumor tissue (inferred from file names), taken from a patient given nivolumab and ipilimumab in sequence. This clonotype was sampled from a human donor with melanoma. The chain employs TRBV6-8 and TRBJ1-5, with TRBD1 as a possible D gene (5 bases). This chain's CDR3 is CASSGHLNQPQHF. The CDR3 region has the DNA TGTGCCAGCAGTGGACACCTCAATCAGCCCCAGCATTTT.